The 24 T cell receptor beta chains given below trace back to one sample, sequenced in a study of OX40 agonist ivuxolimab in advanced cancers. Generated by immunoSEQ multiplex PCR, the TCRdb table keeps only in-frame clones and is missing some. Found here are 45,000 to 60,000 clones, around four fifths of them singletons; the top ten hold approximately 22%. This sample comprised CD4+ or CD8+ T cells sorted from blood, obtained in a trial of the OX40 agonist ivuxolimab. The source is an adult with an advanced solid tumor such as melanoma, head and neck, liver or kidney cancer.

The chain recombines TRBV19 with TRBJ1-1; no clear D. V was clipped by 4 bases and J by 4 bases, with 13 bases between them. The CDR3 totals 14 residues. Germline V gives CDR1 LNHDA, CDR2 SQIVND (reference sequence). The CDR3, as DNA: TGTGCCAGTAGTACACGAGACGTTTCCACTGAAGCTTTCTTT. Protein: CASSTRDVSTEAFF.

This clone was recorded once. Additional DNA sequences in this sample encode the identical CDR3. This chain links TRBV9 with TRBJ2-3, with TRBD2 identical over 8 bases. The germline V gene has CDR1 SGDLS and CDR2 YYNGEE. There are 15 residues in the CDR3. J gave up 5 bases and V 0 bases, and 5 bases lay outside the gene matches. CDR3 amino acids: CASSVGGAGGDTQYF. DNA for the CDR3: TGTGCCAGCAGCGTAGGAGGGGCGGGAGGAGATACGCAGTATTTT.

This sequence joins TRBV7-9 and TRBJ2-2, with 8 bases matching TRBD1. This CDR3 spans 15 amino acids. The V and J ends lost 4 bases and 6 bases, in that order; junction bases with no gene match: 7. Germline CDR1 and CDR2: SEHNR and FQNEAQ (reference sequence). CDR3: CASSSSGGTPGELFF. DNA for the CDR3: TGTGCCAGCAGCTCCTCAGGGGGCACCCCCGGGGAGCTGTTTTTT.

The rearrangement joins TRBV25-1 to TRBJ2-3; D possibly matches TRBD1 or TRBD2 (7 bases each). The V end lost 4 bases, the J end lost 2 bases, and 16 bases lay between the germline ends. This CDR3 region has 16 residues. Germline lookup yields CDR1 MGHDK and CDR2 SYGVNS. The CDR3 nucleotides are TGTGCCAGCAGTGGGTTACAGGGGAGGGACACAGATACGCAGTATTTT. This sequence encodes CASSGLQGRDTDTQYF.

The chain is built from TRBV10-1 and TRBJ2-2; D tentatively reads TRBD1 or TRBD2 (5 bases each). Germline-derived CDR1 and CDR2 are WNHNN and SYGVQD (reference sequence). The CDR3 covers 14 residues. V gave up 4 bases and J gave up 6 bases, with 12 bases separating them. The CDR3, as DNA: TGCGCCAGCAGTGTCAGGGAGTTGGCCGGGGAGCTGTTTTTT. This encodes CASSVRELAGELFF.

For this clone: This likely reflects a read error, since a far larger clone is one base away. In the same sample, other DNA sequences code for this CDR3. The CDR3 nucleotides read TGTGCCAGCAGCCAAGGGGACTCCGGGGAGCTGTTTTTT. This gives the protein CASSQGDSGELFF. The chain uses TRBV7-2 and TRBJ2-2, with D possibly TRBD2 on 6 matching bases. Germline V CDR1 and CDR2: SGHTA, FQGNSA. The CDR3 sequence is 13 residues long. V lost 5 bases to trimming and J lost 6 bases, with 10 bases between them.

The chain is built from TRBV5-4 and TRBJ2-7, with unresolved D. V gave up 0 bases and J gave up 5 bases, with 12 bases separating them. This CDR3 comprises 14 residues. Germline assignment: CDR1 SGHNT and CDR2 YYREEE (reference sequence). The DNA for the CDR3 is TGTGCCAGCAGCTTGGTAGGGAATGTAAACGAGCAGTACTTC. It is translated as CASSLVGNVNEQYF.

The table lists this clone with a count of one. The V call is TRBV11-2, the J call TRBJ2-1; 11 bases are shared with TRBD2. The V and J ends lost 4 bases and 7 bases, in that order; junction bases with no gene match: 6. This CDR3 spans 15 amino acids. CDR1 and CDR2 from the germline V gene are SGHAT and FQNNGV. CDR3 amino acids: CASSSTSGSMNEQFF. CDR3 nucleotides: TGTGCCAGCAGCTCAACTAGCGGGAGTATGAATGAGCAGTTCTTC.

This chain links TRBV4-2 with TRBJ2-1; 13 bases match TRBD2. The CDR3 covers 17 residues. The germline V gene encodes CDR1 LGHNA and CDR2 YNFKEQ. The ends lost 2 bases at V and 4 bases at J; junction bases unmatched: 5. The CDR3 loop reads CASSQSGGLAGYNEQFF. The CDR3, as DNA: TGTGCCAGCAGCCAATCCGGGGGACTAGCGGGATACAATGAGCAGTTCTTC.

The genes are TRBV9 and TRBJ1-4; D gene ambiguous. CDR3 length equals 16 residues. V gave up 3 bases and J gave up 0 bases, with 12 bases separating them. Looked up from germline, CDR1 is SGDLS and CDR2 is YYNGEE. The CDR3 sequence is CASSAEKGATNEKLFF. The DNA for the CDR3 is TGTGCCAGCAGCGCAGAGAAGGGTGCAACTAATGAAAAACTGTTTTTT.

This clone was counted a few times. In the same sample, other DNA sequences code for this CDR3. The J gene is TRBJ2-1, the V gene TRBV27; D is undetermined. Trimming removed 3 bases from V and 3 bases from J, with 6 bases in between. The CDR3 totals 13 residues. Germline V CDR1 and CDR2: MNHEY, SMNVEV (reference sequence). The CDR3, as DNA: TGTGCCAGCAGTTTTTCTAGCTACAATGAGCAGTTCTTC. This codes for CASSFSSYNEQFF.

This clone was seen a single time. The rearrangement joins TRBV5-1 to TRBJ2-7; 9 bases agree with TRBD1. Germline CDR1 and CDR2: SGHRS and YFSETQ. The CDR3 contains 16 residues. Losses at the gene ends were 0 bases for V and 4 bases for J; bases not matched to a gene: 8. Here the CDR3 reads CASSLGWLQGAYEQYF. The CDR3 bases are TGCGCCAGCAGCTTGGGTTGGTTACAGGGGGCGTACGAGCAGTACTTC.

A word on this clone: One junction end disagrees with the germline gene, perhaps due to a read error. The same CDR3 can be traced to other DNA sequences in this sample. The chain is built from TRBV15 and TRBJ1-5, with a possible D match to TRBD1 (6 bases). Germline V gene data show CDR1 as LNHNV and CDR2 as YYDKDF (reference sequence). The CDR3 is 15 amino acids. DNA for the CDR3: TGTGCCACCAGTAGAGACTGGGGGCGAGGTCAGCCCCAGCATTTT. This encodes CATSRDWGRGQPQHF.

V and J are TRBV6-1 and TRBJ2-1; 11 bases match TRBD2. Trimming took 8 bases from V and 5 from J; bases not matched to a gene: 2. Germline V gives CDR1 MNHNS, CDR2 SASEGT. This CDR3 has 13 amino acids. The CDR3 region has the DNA TGTGCCAGCTATAGCGGGAGGGACAATGAGCAGTTCTTC. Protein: CASYSGRDNEQFF.

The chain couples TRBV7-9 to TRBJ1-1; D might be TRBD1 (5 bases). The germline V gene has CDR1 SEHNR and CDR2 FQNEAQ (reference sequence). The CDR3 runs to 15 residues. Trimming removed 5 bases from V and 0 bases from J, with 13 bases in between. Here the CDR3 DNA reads TGTGCCAGCAGCGTTGGGGCAGCCATGAACACTGAAGCTTTCTTT. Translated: CASSVGAAMNTEAFF.

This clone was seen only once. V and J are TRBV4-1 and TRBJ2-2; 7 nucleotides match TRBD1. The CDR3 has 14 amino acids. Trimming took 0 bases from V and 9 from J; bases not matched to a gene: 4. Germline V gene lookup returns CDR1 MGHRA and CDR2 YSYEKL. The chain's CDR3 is CASSQDRGLRELFF. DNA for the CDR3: TGCGCCAGCAGCCAAGATAGGGGGCTAAGGGAGCTGTTTTTT.

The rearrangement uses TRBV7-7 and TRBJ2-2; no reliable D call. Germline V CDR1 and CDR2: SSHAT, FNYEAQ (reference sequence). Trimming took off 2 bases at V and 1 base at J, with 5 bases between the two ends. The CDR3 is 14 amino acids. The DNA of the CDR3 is TGTGCCAGCAGCTTATACCAGAACACCGGGGAGCTGTTTTTT. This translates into CASSLYQNTGELFF.

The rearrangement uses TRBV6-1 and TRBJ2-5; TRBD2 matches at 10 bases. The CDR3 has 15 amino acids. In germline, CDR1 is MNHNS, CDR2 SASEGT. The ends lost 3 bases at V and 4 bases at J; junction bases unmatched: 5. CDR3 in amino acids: CASSEASGGSETQYF. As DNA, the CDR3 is TGTGCCAGCAGTGAGGCTAGCGGGGGTTCAGAGACCCAGTACTTC.

CDR3: CASSEADRVVHEQYF. CDR3 sequence (DNA): TGTGCCAGCAGTGAGGCGGACAGGGTGGTCCACGAGCAGTACTTC. The V gene is TRBV6-1, the J gene TRBJ2-7; TRBD1 aligns across 8 bases. The CDR3 is 15 amino acids. From germline, CDR1 is MNHNS and CDR2 SASEGT. V trimming: 3 bases; J trimming: 5 bases; junction bases outside the gene matches: 9.

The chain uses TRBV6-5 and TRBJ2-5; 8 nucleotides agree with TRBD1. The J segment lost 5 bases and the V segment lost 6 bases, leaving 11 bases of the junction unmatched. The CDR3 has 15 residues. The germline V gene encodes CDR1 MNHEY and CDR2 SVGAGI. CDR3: CASSPWGTGWETQYF. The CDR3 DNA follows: TGTGCCAGCAGCCCCTGGGGGACAGGCTGGGAGACCCAGTACTTC.

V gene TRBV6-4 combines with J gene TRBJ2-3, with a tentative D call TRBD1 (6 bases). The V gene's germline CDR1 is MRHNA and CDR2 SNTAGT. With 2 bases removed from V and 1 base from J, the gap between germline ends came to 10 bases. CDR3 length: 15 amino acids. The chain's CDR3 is CASSDAAGGTDTQYF. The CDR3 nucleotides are TGTGCCAGCAGTGACGCGGCAGGGGGCACAGATACGCAGTATTTT.

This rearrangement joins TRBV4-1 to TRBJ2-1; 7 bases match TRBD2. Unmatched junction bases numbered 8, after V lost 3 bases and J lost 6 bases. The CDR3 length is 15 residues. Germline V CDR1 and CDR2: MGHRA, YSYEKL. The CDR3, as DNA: TGCGCCAGCAGCCAGAGACTAGCTGAGGGCAATGAGCAGTTCTTC. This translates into CASSQRLAEGNEQFF.

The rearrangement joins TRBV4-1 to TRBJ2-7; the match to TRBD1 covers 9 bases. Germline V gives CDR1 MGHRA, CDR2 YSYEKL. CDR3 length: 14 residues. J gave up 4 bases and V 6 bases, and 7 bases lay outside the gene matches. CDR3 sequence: CASSYDRGKYEQYF. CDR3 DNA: TGCGCCAGCAGTTACGACAGGGGGAAATACGAGCAGTACTTC.

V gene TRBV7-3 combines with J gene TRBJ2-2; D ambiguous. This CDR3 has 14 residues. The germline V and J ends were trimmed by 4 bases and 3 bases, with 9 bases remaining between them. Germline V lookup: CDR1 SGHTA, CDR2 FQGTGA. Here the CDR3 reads CASSSGPYTGELFF. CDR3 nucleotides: TGTGCCAGCAGCTCCGGGCCCTACACCGGGGAGCTGTTTTTT.